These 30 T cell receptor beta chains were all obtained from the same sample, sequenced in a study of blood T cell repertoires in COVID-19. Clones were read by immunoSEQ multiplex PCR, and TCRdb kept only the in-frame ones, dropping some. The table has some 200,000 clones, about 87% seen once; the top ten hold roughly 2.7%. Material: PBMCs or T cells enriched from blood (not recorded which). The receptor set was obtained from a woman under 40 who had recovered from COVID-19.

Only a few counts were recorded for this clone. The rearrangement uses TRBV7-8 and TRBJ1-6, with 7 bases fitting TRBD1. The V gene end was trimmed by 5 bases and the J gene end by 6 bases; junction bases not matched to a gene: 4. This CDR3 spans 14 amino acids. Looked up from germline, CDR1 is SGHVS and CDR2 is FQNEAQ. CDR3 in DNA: TGTGCCAGCAGCCGAACAGGGGCTAATTCACCCCTCCACTTT. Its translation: CASSRTGANSPLHF.

CDR3 nucleotide sequence: TGTGCCAGCAGTCCCATCATCGGACAGGGGAACACTGAAGCTTTCTTT. Translation gives CASSPIIGQGNTEAFF. This chain connects TRBV6-2 or TRBV6-3 to TRBJ1-1, with 8 bases matching TRBD1. This CDR3 contains 16 residues. Germline V lookup: CDR1 MNHEY, CDR2 SVGEGT. J gave up 1 base and V 5 bases, and 9 bases lay outside the gene matches.

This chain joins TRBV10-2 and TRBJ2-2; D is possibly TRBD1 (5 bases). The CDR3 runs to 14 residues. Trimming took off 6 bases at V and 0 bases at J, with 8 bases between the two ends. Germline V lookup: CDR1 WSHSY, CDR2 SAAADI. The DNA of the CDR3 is TGCGCCAGCAGGGACACTACGAACACCGGGGAGCTGTTTTTT. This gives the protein CASRDTTNTGELFF.

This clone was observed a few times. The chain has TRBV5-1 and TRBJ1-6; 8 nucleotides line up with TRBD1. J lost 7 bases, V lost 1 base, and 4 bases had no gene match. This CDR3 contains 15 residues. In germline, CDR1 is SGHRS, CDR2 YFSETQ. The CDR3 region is CASSLSTGGNSPLHF. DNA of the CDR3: TGCGCCAGCAGCTTGAGTACAGGGGGAAATTCACCCCTCCACTTT.

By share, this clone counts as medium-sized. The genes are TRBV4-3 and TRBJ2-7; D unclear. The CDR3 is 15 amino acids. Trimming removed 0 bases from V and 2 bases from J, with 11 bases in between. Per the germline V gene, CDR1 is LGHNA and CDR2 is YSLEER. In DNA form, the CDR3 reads TGCGCCAGCAGCCAAGACGTGGAGAGAACCTACGAGCAGTACTTC. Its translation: CASSQDVERTYEQYF.

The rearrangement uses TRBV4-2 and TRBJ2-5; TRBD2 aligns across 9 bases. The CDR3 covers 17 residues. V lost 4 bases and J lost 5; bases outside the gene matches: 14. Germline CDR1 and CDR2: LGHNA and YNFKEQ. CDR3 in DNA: TGTGCCAGCAGCCCAATCGCGGGGGGGACCTCGGGGGAGACCCAGTACTTC. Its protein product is CASSPIAGGTSGETQYF.

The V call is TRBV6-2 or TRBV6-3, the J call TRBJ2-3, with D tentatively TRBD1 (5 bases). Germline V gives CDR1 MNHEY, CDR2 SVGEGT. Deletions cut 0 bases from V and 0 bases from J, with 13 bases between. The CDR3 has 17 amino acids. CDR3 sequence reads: CASSYSEYRLSTDTQYF. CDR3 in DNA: TGTGCCAGCAGTTACTCGGAGTACAGGCTGAGCACAGATACGCAGTATTTT.

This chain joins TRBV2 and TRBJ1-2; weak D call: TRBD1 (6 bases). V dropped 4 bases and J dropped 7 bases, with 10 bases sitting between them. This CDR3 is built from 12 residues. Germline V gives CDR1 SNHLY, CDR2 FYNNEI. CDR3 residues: CASSVQGLGYTF. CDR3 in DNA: TGTGCCAGCAGTGTACAGGGCCTTGGCTACACCTTC.

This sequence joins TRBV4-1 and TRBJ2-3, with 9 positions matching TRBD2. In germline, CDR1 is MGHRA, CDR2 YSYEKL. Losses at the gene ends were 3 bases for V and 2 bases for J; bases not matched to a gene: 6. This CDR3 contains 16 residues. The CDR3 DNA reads TGCGCCAGCAGCCATAATAGCGGGGGTGCCACAGATACGCAGTATTTT. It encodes CASSHNSGGATDTQYF.

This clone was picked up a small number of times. Here the CDR3 reads CASSYEGNTIYF. CDR3 nucleotide sequence: TGTGCCAGCAGTTACGAGGGAAACACCATATATTTT. V gene TRBV6-2 or TRBV6-3 combines with J gene TRBJ1-3; D is ambiguous. Germline CDR1 is MNHEY and CDR2 is SVGEGT. The CDR3 contains 12 residues. The V end was cut by 2 bases, the J end by 4 bases, with 3 bases between.

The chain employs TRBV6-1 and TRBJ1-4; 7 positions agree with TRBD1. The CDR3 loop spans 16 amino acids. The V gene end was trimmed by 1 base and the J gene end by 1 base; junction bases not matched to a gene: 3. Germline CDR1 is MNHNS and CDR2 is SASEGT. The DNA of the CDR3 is TGTGCCAGCAGTGAAGTGAGACAGGGAACTAATGAAAAACTGTTTTTT. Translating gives CASSEVRQGTNEKLFF.

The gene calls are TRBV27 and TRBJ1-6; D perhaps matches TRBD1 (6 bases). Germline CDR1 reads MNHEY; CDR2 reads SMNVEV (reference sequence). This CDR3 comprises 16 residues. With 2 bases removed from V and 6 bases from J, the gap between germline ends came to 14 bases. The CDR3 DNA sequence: TGTGCCAGCAGTTTAGTTACGAACAGGGTTAATTCACCCCTCCACTTT. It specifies CASSLVTNRVNSPLHF.

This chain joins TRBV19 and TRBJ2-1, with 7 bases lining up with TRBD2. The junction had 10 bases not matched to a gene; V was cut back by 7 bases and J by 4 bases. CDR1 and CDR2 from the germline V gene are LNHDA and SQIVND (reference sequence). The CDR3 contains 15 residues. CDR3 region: CASTSGGGPYNEQFF. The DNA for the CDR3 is TGTGCCAGTACTAGTGGGGGGGGACCTTACAATGAGCAGTTCTTC.

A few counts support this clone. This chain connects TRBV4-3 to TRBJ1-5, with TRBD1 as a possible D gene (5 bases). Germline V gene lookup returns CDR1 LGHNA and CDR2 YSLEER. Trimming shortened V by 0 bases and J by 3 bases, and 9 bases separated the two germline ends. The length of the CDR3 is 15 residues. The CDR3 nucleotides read TGCGCCAGCAGCCAAGACCGGGGGAACAATCAGCCCCAGCATTTT. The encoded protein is CASSQDRGNNQPQHF.

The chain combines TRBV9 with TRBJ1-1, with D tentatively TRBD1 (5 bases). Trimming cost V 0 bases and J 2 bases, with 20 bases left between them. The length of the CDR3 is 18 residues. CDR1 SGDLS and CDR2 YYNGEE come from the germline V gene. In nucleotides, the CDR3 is TGTGCCAGCAGCGTAGGATCCCTTACGACAGCAAAAAACACTGAAGCTTTCTTT. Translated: CASSVGSLTTAKNTEAFF.

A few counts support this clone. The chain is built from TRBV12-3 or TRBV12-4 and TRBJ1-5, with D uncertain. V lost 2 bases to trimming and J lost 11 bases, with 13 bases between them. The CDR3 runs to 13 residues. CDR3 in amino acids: CASSLLAEVTQHF. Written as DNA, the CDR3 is TGTGCCAGCAGTTTATTGGCAGAAGTGACCCAGCATTTT.

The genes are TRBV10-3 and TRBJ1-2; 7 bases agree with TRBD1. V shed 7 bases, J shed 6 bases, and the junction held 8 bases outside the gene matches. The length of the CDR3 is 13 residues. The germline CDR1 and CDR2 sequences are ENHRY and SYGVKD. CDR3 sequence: CAINPDRDHGYTF. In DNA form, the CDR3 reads TGTGCCATCAACCCTGACAGGGACCATGGCTACACCTTC.

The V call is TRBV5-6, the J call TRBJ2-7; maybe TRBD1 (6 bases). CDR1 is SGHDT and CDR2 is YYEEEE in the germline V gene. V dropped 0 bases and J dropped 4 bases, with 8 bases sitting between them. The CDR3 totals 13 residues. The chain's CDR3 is CASSLDRVYEQYF. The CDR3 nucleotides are TGTGCCAGCAGCTTGGACAGGGTTTACGAGCAGTACTTC. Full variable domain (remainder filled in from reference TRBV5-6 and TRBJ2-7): DAGVTQSPTHLIKTRGQQVTLRCSPKSGHDTVSWYQQALGQGPQFIFQYYEEEERQRGNFPDRFSGHQFPNYSSELNVNALLLGDSALYLCASSLDRVYEQYFGPGTRLTVT.

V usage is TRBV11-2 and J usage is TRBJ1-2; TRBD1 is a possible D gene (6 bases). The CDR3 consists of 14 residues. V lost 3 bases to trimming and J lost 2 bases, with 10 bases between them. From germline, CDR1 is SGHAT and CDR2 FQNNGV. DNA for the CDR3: TGTGCCAGCAGCTTGGGACAAGTGAACTATGGCTACACCTTC. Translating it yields CASSLGQVNYGYTF. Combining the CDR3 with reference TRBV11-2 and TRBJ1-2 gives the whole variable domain EAGVAQSPRYKIIEKRQSVAFWCNPISGHATLYWYQQILGQGPKLLIQFQNNGVVDDSQLPKDRFSAERLKGVDSTLKIQPAKLEDSAVYLCASSLGQVNYGYTFGSGTRLTVV.

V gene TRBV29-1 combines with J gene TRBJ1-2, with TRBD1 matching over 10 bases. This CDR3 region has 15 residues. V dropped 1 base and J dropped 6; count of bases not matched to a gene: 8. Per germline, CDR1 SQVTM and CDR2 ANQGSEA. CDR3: CSVEGRGTGEHGYTF. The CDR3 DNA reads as TGCAGCGTTGAAGGGAGGGGGACAGGGGAACATGGCTACACCTTC. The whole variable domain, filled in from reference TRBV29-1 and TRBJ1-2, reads SAVISQKPSRDICQRGTSLTIQCQVDSQVTMMFWYRQQPGQSLTLIATANQGSEATYESGFVIDKFPISRPNLTFSTLTVSNMSPEDSSIYLCSVEGRGTGEHGYTFGSGTRLTVV.

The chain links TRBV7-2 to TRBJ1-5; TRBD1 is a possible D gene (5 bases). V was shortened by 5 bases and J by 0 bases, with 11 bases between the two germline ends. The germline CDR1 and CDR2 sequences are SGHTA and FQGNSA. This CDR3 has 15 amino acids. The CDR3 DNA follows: TGTGCCAGCAGCCTCAGGGTTAATAGCAATCAGCCCCAGCATTTT. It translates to CASSLRVNSNQPQHF. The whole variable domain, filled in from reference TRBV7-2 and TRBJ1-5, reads GAGVSQSPSNKVTEKGKDVELRCDPISGHTALYWYRQSLGQGLEFLIYFQGNSAPDKSGLPSDRFSAERTGGSVSTLTIQRTQQEDSAVYLCASSLRVNSNQPQHFGDGTRLSIL.

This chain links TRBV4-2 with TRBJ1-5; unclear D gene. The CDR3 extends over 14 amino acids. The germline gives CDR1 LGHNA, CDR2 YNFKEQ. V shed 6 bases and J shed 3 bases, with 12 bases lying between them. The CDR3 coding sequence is TGTGCCAGCAGTATAGAATCCCTCAATCAGCCCCAGCATTTT. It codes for CASSIESLNQPQHF.

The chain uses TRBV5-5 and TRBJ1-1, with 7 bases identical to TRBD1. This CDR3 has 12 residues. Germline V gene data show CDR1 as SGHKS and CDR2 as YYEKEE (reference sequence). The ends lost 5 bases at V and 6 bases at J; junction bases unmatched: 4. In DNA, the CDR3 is TGTGCCAGCAGTCTCACAGGGGCTGAAGCTTTCTTT. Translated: CASSLTGAEAFF.

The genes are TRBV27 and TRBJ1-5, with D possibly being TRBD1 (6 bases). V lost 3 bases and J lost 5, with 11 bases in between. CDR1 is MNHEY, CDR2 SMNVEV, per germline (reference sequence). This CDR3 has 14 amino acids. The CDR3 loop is CASSFDRSYQPQHF. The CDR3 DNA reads TGTGCCAGCAGTTTTGACAGGTCCTATCAGCCCCAGCATTTT.

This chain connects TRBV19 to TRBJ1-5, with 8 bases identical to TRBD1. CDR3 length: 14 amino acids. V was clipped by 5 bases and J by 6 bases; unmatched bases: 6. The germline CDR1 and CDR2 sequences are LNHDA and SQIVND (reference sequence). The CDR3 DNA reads TGTGCCAGTAGTCCGCAGGGGGCTGGTCAGCCCCAGCATTTT. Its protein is CASSPQGAGQPQHF.

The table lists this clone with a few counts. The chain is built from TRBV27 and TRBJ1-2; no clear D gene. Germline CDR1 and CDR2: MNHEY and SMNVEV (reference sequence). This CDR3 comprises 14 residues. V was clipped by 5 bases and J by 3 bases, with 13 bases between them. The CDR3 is CASSHLPGDYGYTF. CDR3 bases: TGTGCCAGCAGTCACCTCCCCGGAGACTATGGCTACACCTTC.

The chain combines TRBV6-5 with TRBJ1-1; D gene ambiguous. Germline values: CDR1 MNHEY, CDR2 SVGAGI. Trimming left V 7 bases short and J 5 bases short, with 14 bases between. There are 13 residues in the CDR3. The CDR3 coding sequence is TGTGCCAGCACCCTAGCCGGGATGACTGAAGCTTTCTTT. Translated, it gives CASTLAGMTEAFF.

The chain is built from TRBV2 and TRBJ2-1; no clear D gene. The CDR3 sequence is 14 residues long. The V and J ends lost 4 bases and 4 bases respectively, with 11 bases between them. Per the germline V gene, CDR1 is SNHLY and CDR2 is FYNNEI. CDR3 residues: CASSGKVTYNEQFF. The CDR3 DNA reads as TGTGCCAGCAGTGGGAAGGTGACATACAATGAGCAGTTCTTC.

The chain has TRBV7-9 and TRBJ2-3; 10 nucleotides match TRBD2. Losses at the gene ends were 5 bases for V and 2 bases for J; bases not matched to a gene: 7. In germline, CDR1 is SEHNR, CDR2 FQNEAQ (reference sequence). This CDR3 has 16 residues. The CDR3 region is CASSPSSGRSTDTQYF. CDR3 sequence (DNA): TGTGCCAGCAGCCCCTCTAGCGGGAGATCCACAGATACGCAGTATTTT.

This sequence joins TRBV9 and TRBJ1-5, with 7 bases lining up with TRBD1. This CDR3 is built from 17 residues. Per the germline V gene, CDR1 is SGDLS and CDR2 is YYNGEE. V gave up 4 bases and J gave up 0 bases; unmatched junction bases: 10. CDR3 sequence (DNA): TGTGCCAGCAGCCCTACTGACAGGGTAGGTAGCAATCAGCCCCAGCATTTT. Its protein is CASSPTDRVGSNQPQHF.